Described below is a single T cell receptor (beta chain) sequence and its context. This clonotype was recorded a few times. No antigen is known for it. Nothing much larger sits one base from this clone, and base qualities are not available. The sample originates from a study of T cell repertoires in cytomegalovirus infection (dated by TCRdb to between 2017 and 2020). Context from the whole study: Donor HLA type was relevant to the analysis, because carriage of CMV infection together with the matching HLA type was indicated by public TCR beta signatures.

Broader findings and caveats from the paper: In the ex vivo response, HLA-C-restricted CMV-specific TCR beta clonotypes were dominant, and in two of eight donors the single most frequent clonotype came from this HLA-C-restricted group. In both this cohort and an independent cohort of under 450 donors, the cumulative frequency of public TCR beta family members distinguished carriers of CMV infection plus the relevant HLA type.

The sequencer listed for this sample is Illumina HiSeq 1500. TCRdb passed the public sequencing reads through fastp at Q25 and MiXCR, retaining productive beta sequences. Here each entry gathers all rows of one CDR3 protein and keeps the most common genes and DNA. In this sample the table shows about 260,000 distinct CDR3 sequences, approximately 14% of which occur a single time. Roughly 9.7% of the sample comes from the top ten. The clonotype originates from a human donor in good health (CMV status not recorded). Some clones in this sample may be carry-over from other donors' samples. Source material: PBMCs.

Here is the DNA: TGTGCCAGTCGACAGGGGGCTTTCTCTGGGGCCAACGTCCTGACTTTC. It translates as CASRQGAFSGANVLTF. The rearrangement combines TRBV19 with TRBJ2-6; 10 middle bases align to TRBD1. CDR1 is given as LNHDA and CDR2 as SQIVND, both from the germline V gene (reference sequence). Taken from cysteine to phenylalanine, the CDR3 has 16 residues. Left in the record is the CDR3 DNA by itself, 48 bases read in frame from the first base. V is pruned by 8 bases and J by 0 bases, leaving 4 bases of the junction without a gene match.